This record covers a single TCR beta chain. The sample has other DNA sequences that encode this CDR3 too. This entry is derived from a study of beta chain features in type 1 diabetes. About the study: Cell yields, gender and age were comparable in patients and healthy donors.

Germline-derived CDR1 and CDR2 are SGDLS and YYNGEE. Trimming took off 0 bases at V and 7 bases at J, with 5 bases between the two ends. CDR3 size: 12 residues. The entirety of the isolated RNA underwent reverse transcription, so expressed TCRB transcripts were sequenced. Here immunoSEQ multiplex PCR was the method, and the copy in TCRdb shows in-frame clones only, minus some. The repertoire consists of roughly 450,000 clones, with around 13% occurring once and the leading ten covering approximately 0.035%. This receptor was identified in a man between 25 and 39 years old in good health. Sequenced: naive CD4+ T cells from blood. This chain links TRBV9 with TRBJ2-1; possible D gene TRBD2, 5 bases. The CDR3 DNA is TGTGCCAGCAGCGTAGCGGGGAATGAGCAGTTCTTC. The encoded protein is CASSVAGNEQFF.